These 8 T cell receptor beta chains originate from one sample sequenced in a study of early T cells in non-severe SARS-CoV-2 infection. Via MiXCR, TCRdb re-called the 5' RACE reads, giving one row per CDR3 protein. The table lists under 35,000 distinct CDR3 sequences, roughly 7% of them singletons, with about 3% in the top ten. The sequenced material came from whole blood. These receptors were taken from an adult who was a healthcare worker with PCR-confirmed SARS-CoV-2 infection or an uninfected control (not recorded which).

This clonotype was seen a few times. The chain joins TRBV25-1 to TRBJ2-7; D remains unclear. The germline V and J ends were trimmed by 1 base and 3 bases, with 7 bases remaining between them. Germline V CDR1 and CDR2: MGHDK, SYGVNS. This CDR3 contains 13 residues. The CDR3 coding sequence is TGTGCCAGCAGTGAATCAGGATACTACGAGCAGTACTTC. It is translated as CASSESGYYEQYF.

This clonotype has a count of ten or more. The chain carries TRBV11-2 and TRBJ2-2; D uncertain. Between the trimmed V and J ends, which lost 3 bases and 7 bases, there was a span of 12 bases. The germline gives CDR1 SGHAT, CDR2 FQNNGV. The CDR3 runs to 14 residues. The CDR3 DNA reads as TGTGCCAGCAGCTTTGGTTCCCGACACGGGGAGCTGTTTTTT. Its translation: CASSFGSRHGELFF.

This clonotype has ten or more counts. The chain employs TRBV12-3 or TRBV12-4 and TRBJ2-5; D gene unclear. V was trimmed by 3 bases and J by 5 bases, leaving 10 bases between them. This CDR3 region has 13 residues. The CDR3 DNA is TGTGCCAGCAGTTTCTCACCAGCGGAGACCCAGTACTTC. It translates to CASSFSPAETQYF.

This clonotype was seen many times. The gene calls are TRBV20-1 and TRBJ2-7, with 9 bases fitting TRBD2. The CDR3 covers 14 residues. Germline CDR1 and CDR2: DFQATT and SNEGSKA (reference sequence). The CDR3 DNA reads TGCAGCGAAGCAAAAGCGGGAGGCACGGGCGAGCAGTACTTC. Amino acid sequence: CSEAKAGGTGEQYF.

This clonotype was observed at least ten times. The chain employs TRBV20-1 and TRBJ2-3; D could derive from TRBD1 or TRBD2 (5 bases each). Trimming removed 0 bases from V and 14 bases from J, with 15 bases in between. CDR3 size: 12 residues. The V gene's germline CDR1 is DFQATT and CDR2 SNEGSKA (reference sequence). CDR3 in DNA: TGCAGTGCTAGAGACCCCGGGACCCACATGTATTTT. It specifies CSARDPGTHMYF.

In this sample, this clonotype turned up many times. This chain joins TRBV29-1 and TRBJ2-5, with 11 bases lining up with TRBD1. This CDR3 has 15 amino acids. V dropped 6 bases and J dropped 4; count of bases not matched to a gene: 10. From germline, CDR1 is SQVTM and CDR2 ANQGSEA. CDR3 sequence reads: CSVGRDRGELETQYF. CDR3 nucleotide sequence: TGCAGCGTCGGACGGGACAGGGGGGAGTTAGAGACCCAGTACTTC.

This clonotype was counted ten times or more. The chain recombines TRBV3-1 with TRBJ2-1; no clear D gene. CDR1 is LGHDT, CDR2 YNNKEL, per germline (reference sequence). V was pared by 4 bases and J by 5 bases, with 15 bases between. The CDR3 length is 15 residues. DNA of the CDR3: TGTGCCAGCAGCCCTAAAAGCACTCGAAACAATGAGCAGTTCTTC. Translation gives CASSPKSTRNNEQFF.

This chain uses TRBV29-1 with TRBJ1-2; 7 positions agree with TRBD1. V was clipped by 7 bases and J by 2 bases; unmatched bases: 7. This CDR3 comprises 13 residues. The germline gives CDR1 SQVTM, CDR2 ANQGSEA. CDR3 DNA: TGCAGCGGCGGGGACAGCCGAAACTATGGCTACACCTTC. Protein: CSGGDSRNYGYTF.